There are a few counts of the clone carrying this TCR beta chain. These data come from a study of beta chain features in type 1 diabetes. All of the isolated RNA was reverse transcribed, so expressed TCRB transcripts were sequenced. TCRdb keeps only in-frame clones here, not all; method: immunoSEQ multiplex PCR. The sample yields almost 350,000 clones, roughly 8% seen once. The CDR3 is made up of 15 amino acids. Germline V CDR1 and CDR2: MNHEY, SMNVEV (reference sequence). Trimming cost V 0 bases and J 4 bases, with 12 bases left between them. V gene TRBV27 combines with J gene TRBJ1-2; no reliable D call. The sequence came from a woman under 30 in good health. Source material: central memory CD4+ T cells from blood. CDR3 in DNA: TGTGCCAGCAGTTTATCCGCTGGACGGGGCTATGGCTACACCTTC. Protein: CASSLSAGRGYGYTF.